This TCR beta chain was documented in a study of T-cell reconstitution after alpha-beta-depleted transplantation in children. V gave up 4 bases and J gave up 3 bases; unmatched junction bases: 12. This CDR3 has 16 amino acids. Germline CDR1 and CDR2: LGHDT and YNNKEL (reference sequence). Unique molecular identifiers were used to barcode this TCRbeta library. TCRdb ran MiXCR on the PCR reads and lists one entry per CDR3 protein. Altogether about 980,000 distinct CDR3 sequences are present, about 29% being singletons, with the ten largest covering about 28%. The clonotype was recovered from a boy in the first two years of life who had a stem cell transplant for SCID, so the T cells may come from the graft donor. The chain couples TRBV3-1 to TRBJ2-7; 7 bases fit TRBD2. The source was PBMCs, mostly from graft donor cells, collected 360 days after TCRalphabeta/CD19-depleted stem cell transplant. The CDR3 DNA is TGTGCCAGCAGCCCGTCAGCGGGGCCCCTTGACTACGAGCAGTACTTC. This codes for CASSPSAGPLDYEQYF.